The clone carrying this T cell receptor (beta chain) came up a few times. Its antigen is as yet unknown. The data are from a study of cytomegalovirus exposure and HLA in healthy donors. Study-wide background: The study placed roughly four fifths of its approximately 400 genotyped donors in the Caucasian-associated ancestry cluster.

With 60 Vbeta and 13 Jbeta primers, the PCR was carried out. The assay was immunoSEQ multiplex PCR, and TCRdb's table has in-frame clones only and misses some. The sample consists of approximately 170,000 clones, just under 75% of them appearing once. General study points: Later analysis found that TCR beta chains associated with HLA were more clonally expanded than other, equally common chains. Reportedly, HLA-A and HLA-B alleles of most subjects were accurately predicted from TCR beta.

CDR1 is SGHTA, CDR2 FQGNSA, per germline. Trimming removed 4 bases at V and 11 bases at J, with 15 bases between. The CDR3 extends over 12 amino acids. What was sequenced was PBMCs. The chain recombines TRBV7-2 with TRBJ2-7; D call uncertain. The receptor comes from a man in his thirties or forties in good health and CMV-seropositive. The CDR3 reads CASSSGGHSEYF. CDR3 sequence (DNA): TGTGCCAGCAGCTCAGGTGGCCACTCGGAGTACTTC.